This TCR beta chain was retrieved from a study of T-cell memory formation after mild COVID-19. Germline V gene sequence: CDR1 KGHSH, CDR2 LQKENI. Trimming at V came to 0 bases and at J to 3 bases, leaving 1 base not matched to a gene. This CDR3 is built from 14 residues. TCRdb recomputed calls from the 5' RACE reads with MiXCR, one row per CDR3 protein. This table holds approximately 480,000 distinct CDR3 sequences, 15% to 20% found once. The gene calls are TRBV18 and TRBJ2-7, with 8 bases matching TRBD2. The origin of this receptor is an adult woman who had mild COVID-19 (a few samples of this study predate the infection). Cell type and time point are not known. Sample: PBMCs or a T cell subset sorted from them (not recorded which). CDR3 sequence: CASSPPSGNYEQYF. The CDR3 nucleotides read TGTGCCAGCTCACCACCTAGCGGGAACTACGAGCAGTACTTC.